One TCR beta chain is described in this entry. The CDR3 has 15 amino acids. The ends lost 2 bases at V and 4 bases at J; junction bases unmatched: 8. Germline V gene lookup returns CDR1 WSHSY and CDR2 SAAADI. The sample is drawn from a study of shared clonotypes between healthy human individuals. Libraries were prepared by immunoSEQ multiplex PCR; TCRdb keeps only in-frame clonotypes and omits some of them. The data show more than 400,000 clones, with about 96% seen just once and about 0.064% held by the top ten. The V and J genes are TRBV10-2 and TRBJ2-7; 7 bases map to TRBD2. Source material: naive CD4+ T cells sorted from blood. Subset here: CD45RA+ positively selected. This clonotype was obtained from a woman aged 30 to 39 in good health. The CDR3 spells CASSEGLAVVYEQYF. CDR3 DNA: TGCGCCAGCAGTGAGGGTCTAGCGGTCGTTTACGAGCAGTACTTC.